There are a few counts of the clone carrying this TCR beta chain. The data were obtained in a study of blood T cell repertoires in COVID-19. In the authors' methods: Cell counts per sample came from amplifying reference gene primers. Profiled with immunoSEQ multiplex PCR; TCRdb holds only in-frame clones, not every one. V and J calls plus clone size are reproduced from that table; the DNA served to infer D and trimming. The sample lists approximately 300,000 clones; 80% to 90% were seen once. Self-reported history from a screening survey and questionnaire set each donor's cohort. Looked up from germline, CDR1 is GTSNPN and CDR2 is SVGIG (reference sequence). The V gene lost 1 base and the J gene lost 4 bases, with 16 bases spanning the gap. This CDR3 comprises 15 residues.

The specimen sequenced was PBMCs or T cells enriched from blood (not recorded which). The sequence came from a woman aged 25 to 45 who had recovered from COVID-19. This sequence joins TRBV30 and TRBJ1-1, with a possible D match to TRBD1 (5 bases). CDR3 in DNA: TGTGCCTGGAGTGGCCTATGGGGGGAGGGCACTGAAGCTTTCTTT. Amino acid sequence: CAWSGLWGEGTEAFF.